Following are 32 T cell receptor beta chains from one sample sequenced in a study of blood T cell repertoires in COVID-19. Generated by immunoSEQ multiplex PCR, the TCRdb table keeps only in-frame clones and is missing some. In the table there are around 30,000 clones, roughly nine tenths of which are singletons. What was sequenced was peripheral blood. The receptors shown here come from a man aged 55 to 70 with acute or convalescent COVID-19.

CDR3 sequence: CASIELGQGADYGYTF. In DNA form, the CDR3 reads TGTGCCAGCATCGAATTAGGACAGGGGGCAGACTATGGCTACACCTTC. This chain connects TRBV7-9 to TRBJ1-2; 11 bases are a match to TRBD1. In germline, CDR1 is SEHNR, CDR2 FQNEAQ (reference sequence). V was clipped by 7 bases and J by 3 bases; unmatched bases: 10. The CDR3 has 16 amino acids.

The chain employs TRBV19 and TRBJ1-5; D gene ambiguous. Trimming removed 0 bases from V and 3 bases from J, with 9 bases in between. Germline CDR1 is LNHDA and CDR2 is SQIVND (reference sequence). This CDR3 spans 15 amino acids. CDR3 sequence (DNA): TGTGCCAGTAGTATAGAGGTCGCGAACAATCAGCCCCAGCATTTT. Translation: CASSIEVANNQPQHF.

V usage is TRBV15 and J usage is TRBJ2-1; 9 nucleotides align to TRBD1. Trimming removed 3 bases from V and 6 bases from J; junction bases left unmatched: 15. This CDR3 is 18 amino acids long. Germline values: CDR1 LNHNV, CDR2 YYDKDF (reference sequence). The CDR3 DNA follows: TGTGCCACCAGCAGTCGCCCCGGGACAGGGTCGAGCACCAATGAGCAGTTCTTC. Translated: CATSSRPGTGSSTNEQFF.

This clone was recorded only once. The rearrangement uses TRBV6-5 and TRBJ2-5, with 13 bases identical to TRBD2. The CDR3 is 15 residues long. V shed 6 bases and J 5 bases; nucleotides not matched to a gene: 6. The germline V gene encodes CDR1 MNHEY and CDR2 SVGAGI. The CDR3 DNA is TGTGCCAGCAGACCGGGACTAGCGGGACAGGAGACCCAGTACTTC. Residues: CASRPGLAGQETQYF.

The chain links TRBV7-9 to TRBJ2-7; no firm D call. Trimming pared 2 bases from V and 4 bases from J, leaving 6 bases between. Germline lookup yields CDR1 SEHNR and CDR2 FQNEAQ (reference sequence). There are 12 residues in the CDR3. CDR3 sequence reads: CASSLPGYEQYF. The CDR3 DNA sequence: TGTGCCAGCAGCTTACCGGGTTACGAGCAGTACTTC.

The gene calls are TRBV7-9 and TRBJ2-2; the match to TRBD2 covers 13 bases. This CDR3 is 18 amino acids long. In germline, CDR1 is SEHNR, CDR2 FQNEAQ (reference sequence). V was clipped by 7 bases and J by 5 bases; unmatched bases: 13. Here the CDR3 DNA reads TGTGCCAGCACCTCTTATCCAGGACTAGCGGGAGTAACCGGGGAGCTGTTTTTT. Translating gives CASTSYPGLAGVTGELFF.

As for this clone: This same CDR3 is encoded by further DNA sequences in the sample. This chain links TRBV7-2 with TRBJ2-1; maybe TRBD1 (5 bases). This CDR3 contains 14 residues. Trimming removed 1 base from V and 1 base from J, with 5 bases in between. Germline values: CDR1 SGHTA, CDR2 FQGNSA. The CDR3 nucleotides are TGTGCCAGCAGCTTAGGACAGTCCTACAATGAGCAGTTCTTC. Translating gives CASSLGQSYNEQFF.

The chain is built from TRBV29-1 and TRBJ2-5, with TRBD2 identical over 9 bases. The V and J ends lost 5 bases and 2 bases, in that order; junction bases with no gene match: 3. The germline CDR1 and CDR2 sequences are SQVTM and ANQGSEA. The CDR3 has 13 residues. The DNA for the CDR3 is TGCAGCGTTATGACTAGCGGACAAGAGACCCAGTACTTC. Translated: CSVMTSGQETQYF.

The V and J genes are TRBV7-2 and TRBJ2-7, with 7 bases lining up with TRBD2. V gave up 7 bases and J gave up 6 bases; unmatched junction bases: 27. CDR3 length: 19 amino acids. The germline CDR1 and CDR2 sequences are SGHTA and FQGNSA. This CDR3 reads CASTPEGVRPAGSPLEQYF. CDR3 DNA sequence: TGTGCCAGCACCCCCGAGGGCGTGCGGCCAGCGGGATCTCCCCTCGAGCAGTACTTC.

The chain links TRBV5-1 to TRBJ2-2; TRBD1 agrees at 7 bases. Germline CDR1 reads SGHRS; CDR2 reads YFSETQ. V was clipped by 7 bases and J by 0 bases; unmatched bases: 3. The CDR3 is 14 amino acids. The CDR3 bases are TGCGCCAGCGGGACAGACTCGAACACCGGGGAGCTGTTTTTT. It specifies CASGTDSNTGELFF.

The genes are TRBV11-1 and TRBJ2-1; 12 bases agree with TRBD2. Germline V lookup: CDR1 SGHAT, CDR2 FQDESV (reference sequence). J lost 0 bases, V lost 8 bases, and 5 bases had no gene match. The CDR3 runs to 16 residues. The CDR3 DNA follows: TGTGCCAGCGGGTCTAGCGGGAGGGCCTCCTACAATGAGCAGTTCTTC. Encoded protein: CASGSSGRASYNEQFF. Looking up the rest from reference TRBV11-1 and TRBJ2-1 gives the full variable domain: EAEVAQSPRYKITEKSQAVAFWCDPISGHATLYWYRQILGQGPELLVQFQDESVVDDSQLPKDRFSAERLKGVDSTLKIQPAELGDSAMYLCASGSSGRASYNEQFFGPGTRLTVL.

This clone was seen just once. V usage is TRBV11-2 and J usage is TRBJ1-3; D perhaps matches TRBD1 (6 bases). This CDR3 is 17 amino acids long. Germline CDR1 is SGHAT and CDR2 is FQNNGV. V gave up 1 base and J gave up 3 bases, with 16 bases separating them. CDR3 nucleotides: TGTGCCAGCAGCTTAGCGCTGAGGTTCAGGGGTGGAAACACCATATATTTT. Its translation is CASSLALRFRGGNTIYF. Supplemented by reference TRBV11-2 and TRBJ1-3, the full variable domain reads EAGVAQSPRYKIIEKRQSVAFWCNPISGHATLYWYQQILGQGPKLLIQFQNNGVVDDSQLPKDRFSAERLKGVDSTLKIQPAKLEDSAVYLCASSLALRFRGGNTIYFGEGSWLTVV.

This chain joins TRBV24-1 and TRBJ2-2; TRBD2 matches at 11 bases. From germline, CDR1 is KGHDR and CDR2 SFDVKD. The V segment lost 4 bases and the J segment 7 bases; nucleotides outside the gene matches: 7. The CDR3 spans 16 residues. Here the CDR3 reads CATSDPLAGGIGELFF. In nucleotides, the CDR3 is TGTGCCACCAGTGACCCCCTAGCGGGAGGAATCGGGGAGCTGTTTTTT.

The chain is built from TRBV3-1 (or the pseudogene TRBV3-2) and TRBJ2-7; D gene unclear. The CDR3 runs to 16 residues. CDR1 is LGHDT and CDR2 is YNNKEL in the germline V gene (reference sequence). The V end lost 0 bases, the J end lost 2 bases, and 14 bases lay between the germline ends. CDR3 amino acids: CASSQDHLYSPYEQYF. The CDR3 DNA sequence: TGTGCCAGCAGCCAAGACCACTTATATTCCCCCTACGAGCAGTACTTC.

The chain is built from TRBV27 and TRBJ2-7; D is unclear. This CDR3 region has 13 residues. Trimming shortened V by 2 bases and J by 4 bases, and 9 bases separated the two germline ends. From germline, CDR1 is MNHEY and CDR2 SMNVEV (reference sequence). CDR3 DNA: TGTGCCAGCAGTTTACGGTCTCGGTACGAGCAGTACTTC. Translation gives CASSLRSRYEQYF.

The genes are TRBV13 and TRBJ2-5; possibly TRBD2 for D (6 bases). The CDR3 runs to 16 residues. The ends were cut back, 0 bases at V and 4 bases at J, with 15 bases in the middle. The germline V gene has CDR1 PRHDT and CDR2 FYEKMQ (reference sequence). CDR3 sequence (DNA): TGTGCCAGCAGCTTAGGTTGGAGGGAGGTAGCAGAGACCCAGTACTTC. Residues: CASSLGWREVAETQYF.

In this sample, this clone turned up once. CDR3 sequence (DNA): TGTGCCAGCAAGTCTAGCGGGAGTTTCGGCGAGCAGTACGTC. Its protein is CASKSSGSFGEQYV. The chain employs TRBV6-6 and TRBJ2-7; 10 positions agree with TRBD2. The CDR3 has 14 amino acids. Trimming at V came to 7 bases and at J to 6 bases, leaving 9 bases not matched to a gene. Germline loops: CDR1 MNHNY, CDR2 SVGAGI (reference sequence).

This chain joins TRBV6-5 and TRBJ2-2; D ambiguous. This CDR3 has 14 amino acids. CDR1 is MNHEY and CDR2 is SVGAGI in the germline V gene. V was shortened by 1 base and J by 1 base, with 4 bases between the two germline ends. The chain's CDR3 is CASSYFLNTGELFF. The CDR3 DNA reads TGTGCCAGCAGTTACTTCCTGAACACCGGGGAGCTGTTTTTT.

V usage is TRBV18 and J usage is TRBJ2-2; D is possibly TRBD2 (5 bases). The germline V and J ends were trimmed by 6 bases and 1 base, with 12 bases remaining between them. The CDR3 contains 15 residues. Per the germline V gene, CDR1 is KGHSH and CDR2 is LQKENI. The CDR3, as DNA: TGTGCCAGCTCCAATCAGGCGGGGAACACCGGGGAGCTGTTTTTT. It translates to CASSNQAGNTGELFF. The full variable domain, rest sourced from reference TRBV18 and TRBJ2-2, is NAGVMQNPRHLVRRRGQEARLRCSPMKGHSHVYWYRQLPEEGLKFMVYLQKENIIDESGMPKERFSAEFPKEGPSILRIQQVVRGDSAAYFCASSNQAGNTGELFFGEGSRLTVL.

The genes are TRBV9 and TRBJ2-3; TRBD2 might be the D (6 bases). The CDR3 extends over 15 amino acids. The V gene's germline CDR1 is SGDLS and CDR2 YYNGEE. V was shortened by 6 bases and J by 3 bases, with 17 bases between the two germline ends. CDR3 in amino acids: CASTVAGFVTDTQYF. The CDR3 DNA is TGTGCCAGCACCGTTGCGGGGTTCGTAACAGATACGCAGTATTTT.

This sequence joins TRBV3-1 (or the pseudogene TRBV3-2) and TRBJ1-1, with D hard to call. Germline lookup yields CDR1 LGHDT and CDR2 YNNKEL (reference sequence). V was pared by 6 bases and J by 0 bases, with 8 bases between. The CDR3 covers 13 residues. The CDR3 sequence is CASRSILNTEAFF. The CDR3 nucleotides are TGTGCCAGCAGGAGCATCTTGAACACTGAAGCTTTCTTT.

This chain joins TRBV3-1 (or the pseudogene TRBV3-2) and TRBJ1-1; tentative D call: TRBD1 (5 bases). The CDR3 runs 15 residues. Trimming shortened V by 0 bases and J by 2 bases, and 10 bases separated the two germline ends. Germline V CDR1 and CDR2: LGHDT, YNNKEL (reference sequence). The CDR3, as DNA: TGTGCCAGCAGCCAAGAAGGTAGGGGAAACACTGAAGCTTTCTTT. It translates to CASSQEGRGNTEAFF.

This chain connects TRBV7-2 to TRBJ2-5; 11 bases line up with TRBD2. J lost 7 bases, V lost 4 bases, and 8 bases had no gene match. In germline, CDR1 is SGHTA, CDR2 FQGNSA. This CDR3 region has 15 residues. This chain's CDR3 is CASSSPGLAVGTQYF. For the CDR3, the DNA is TGTGCCAGCAGCTCTCCGGGACTAGCGGTGGGGACCCAGTACTTC.

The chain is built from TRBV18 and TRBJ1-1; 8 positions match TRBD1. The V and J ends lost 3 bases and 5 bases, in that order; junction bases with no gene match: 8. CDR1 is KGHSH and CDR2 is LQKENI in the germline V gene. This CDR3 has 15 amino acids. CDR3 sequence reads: CASSPGQGARTEAFF. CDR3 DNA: TGTGCCAGCTCACCTGGGCAGGGGGCGAGGACTGAAGCTTTCTTT. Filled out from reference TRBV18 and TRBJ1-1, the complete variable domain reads NAGVMQNPRHLVRRRGQEARLRCSPMKGHSHVYWYRQLPEEGLKFMVYLQKENIIDESGMPKERFSAEFPKEGPSILRIQQVVRGDSAAYFCASSPGQGARTEAFFGQGTRLTVV.

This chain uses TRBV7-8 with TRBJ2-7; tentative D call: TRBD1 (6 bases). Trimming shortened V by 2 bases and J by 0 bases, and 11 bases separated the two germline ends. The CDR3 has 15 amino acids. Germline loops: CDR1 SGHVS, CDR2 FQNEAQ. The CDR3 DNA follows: TGTGCCAGCAGCTTACTAGGGGGAAGCTCCTACGAGCAGTACTTC. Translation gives CASSLLGGSSYEQYF.

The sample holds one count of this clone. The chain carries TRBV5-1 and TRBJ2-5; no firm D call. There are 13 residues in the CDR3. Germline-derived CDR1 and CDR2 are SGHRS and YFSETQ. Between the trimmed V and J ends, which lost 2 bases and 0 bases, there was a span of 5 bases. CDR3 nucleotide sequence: TGCGCCAGCAGCTTACAGTACCAAGAGACCCAGTACTTC. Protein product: CASSLQYQETQYF.

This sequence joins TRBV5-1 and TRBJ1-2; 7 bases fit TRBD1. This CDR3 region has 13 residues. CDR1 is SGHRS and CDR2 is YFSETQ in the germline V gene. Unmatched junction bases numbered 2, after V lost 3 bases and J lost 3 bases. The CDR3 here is CASSSGTDYGYTF. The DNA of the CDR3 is TGCGCCAGCAGCTCGGGGACAGACTATGGCTACACCTTC.

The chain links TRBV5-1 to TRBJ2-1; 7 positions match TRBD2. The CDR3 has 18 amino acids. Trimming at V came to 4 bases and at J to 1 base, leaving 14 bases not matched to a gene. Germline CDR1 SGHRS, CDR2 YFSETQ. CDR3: CASSLQAGTTLSYNEQFF. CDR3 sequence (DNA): TGCGCCAGCAGCCTTCAAGCAGGGACTACCTTATCCTACAATGAGCAGTTCTTC.

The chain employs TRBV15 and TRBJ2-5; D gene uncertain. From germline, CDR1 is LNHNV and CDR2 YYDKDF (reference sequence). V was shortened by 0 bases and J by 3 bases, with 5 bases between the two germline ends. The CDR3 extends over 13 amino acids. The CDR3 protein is CATSRDQEETQYF. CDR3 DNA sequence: TGTGCCACCAGCAGAGATCAGGAAGAGACCCAGTACTTC.

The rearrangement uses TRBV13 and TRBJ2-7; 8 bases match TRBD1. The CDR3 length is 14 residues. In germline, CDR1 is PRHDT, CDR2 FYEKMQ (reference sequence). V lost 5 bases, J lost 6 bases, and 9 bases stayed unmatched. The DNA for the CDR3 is TGTGCCAGCAGCCCAACCGACAGGGGAGGCGAGCAGTACTTC. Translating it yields CASSPTDRGGEQYF.

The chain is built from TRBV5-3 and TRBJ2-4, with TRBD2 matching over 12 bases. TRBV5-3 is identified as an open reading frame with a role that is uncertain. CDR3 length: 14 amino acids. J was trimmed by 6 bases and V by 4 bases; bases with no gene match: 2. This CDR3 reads CARSPGLAGNIQYF. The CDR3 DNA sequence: TGTGCCAGAAGCCCGGGACTAGCGGGAAACATTCAGTACTTC.

In DNA form, the CDR3 reads TGTGCCAGCAGCTTAGGGCAGGGGGGACAAGAGACCCAGTACTTC. Protein product: CASSLGQGGQETQYF. V gene TRBV11-3 combines with J gene TRBJ2-5; possibly TRBD1 for D (7 bases). The CDR3 extends over 15 amino acids. V was trimmed by 1 base and J by 2 bases, leaving 11 bases between them. The germline V gene encodes CDR1 SGHNT and CDR2 YENEEA.